This T cell receptor beta chain was documented in a study of blood T cells in healthy people across ages. Study results and caveats: The recorded TCR beta diversity per million T cells decreased in a roughly linear manner with age. Estimates based on one million T cells were treated as lower bounds.

Next came a second PCR, run for roughly 6 to 11 cycles, which used a sample-barcoded 5' primer along with a J-beta primer mix. Tagging of each cDNA molecule was performed by a template-switch adaptor with 12 random nucleotides. One entry per CDR3 protein results from TCRdb running MiXCR on the 5' RACE reads. The repertoire consists of roughly 1.5 million distinct CDR3 sequences, with less than 45% occurring once and the leading ten covering about 4%. This clonotype has a handful of counts. Antigen specificity is unknown. Specimen: blood. The origin of this receptor is a woman aged 18-35 years in good health.

The CDR3 loop reads CSARDLWRSYEQYF. CDR3 DNA sequence: TGCAGTGCTAGAGATCTATGGAGATCCTACGAGCAGTACTTC. The chain links TRBV20-1 to TRBJ2-7, with unresolved D. The ends were cut back, 0 bases at V and 1 base at J, with 10 bases in the middle. CDR1 is DFQATT, CDR2 SNEGSKA, per germline (reference sequence). The CDR3 is 14 residues long.